Listed below are T cell receptor beta chains from one sample, sequenced in a study of blood T cell repertoires in COVID-19. Profiled with immunoSEQ multiplex PCR; TCRdb holds only in-frame clones, not every one. The table includes 98,000 or so clones, about 82% detected once. Material for sequencing was peripheral blood. These receptors were taken from a woman in her fifties or sixties in a cohort sampled during active or convalescent COVID-19. Each CDR3 is given with its conserved first and last residue. D genes are given only for firm matches. Size is omitted from some rows. Given values are once, few, many or a class for expanded clones.

v_call	clone_size	d_call	j_call	cdr3_aa	cdr3_nt
TRBV5-5	NA	NA	TRBJ2-3	CASSWGITGNTQYF	TGTGCCAGCAGCTGGGGCATTACCGGTAATACGCAGTATTTT
TRBV7-9	NA	NA	TRBJ2-1	CASSLDVRTLNEQFF	TGTGCCAGCAGCTTAGATGTGAGGACTCTAAATGAGCAGTTCTTC
TRBV6-4	NA	NA	TRBJ1-1	CASSAQEGSTEAFF	TGTGCCAGCAGTGCCCAGGAGGGGAGCACTGAAGCTTTCTTT
TRBV5-1	NA	NA	TRBJ2-1	CASSLTGRSSYNEQFF	TGCGCCAGCAGCTTGACAGGGCGCAGCTCCTACAATGAGCAGTTCTTC
TRBV5-1	NA	NA	TRBJ2-3	CASSLGQGGDTQYF	TGCGCCAGCAGCTTGGGACAGGGAGGCGATACGCAGTATTTT
TRBV19	NA	TRBD2	TRBJ2-3	CASSALAGSGADTQYF	TGTGCCAGTAGTGCGCTAGCGGGATCTGGCGCAGATACGCAGTATTTT
TRBV19	NA	TRBD1	TRBJ1-6	CASSPPGQGGPLHF	TGTGCCAGTAGTCCCCCGGGACAGGGTGGACCCCTCCACTTT
TRBV6-5	NA	NA	TRBJ1-2	CASTKGGGYTF	TGTGCCAGCACCAAAGGAGGTGGCTACACCTTC
TRBV7-2	NA	TRBD1	TRBJ1-2	CASSLRPTGRGYGYTF	TGTGCCAGCAGCCTCCGACCGACAGGGCGTGGCTATGGCTACACCTTC
TRBV5-1	NA	TRBD1	TRBJ2-3	CASSWLVDRAETDTQYF	TGCGCCAGCAGCTGGCTGGTCGACAGGGCCGAGACAGATACGCAGTATTTT
TRBV2	NA	TRBD2	TRBJ2-1	CASRRGGSNEQFF	TGTGCCAGCAGACGGGGGGGTAGCAATGAGCAGTTCTTC
TRBV27	once	NA	TRBJ1-3	CAAGLGNTIYF	TGTGCCGCAGGGTTGGGAAACACCATATATTTT
TRBV18	NA	TRBD1	TRBJ1-4	CASSRDSGGVNEKLFF	TGTGCCAGCTCACGCGACTCAGGGGGCGTTAATGAAAAACTGTTTTTT
TRBV2	NA	NA	TRBJ2-1	CASSRRDEQFF	TGTGCCAGCAGTCGCAGGGATGAGCAGTTCTTC
TRBV24-1	NA	NA	TRBJ2-7	CATSDPGQGYEQYF	TGTGCCACCAGTGACCCCGGGCAGGGCTACGAGCAGTACTTC
TRBV30	NA	NA	TRBJ1-1	CAWRTYRAPEAFF	TGTGCCTGGAGAACCTACAGGGCCCCTGAAGCTTTCTTT
TRBV19	NA	TRBD2	TRBJ2-1	CASNLGLAGLNEQFF	TGTGCCAGTAACCTAGGACTAGCGGGATTAAATGAGCAGTTCTTC
TRBV4-1	NA	TRBD1	TRBJ1-5	CASSQSPGTGSQPQHF	TGCGCCAGCAGCCAGTCCCCTGGGACAGGGAGTCAGCCCCAGCATTTT
TRBV5-1	NA	NA	TRBJ2-2	CASSREDTGNTGELFF	TGCGCCAGCAGCCGAGAGGACACAGGAAACACCGGGGAGCTGTTTTTT
TRBV18	NA	TRBD2	TRBJ2-3	CASSPSMAGAFGDTQYF	TGTGCCAGCTCACCATCGATGGCGGGAGCTTTCGGAGATACGCAGTATTTT
TRBV18	NA	TRBD1	TRBJ1-2	CASSPRTGAGYTF	TGTGCCAGCTCACCACGTACAGGGGCCGGCTACACCTTC
TRBV9	NA	TRBD2	TRBJ2-7	CASSSGGWSYEQYF	TGTGCCAGCAGCTCGGGGGGTTGGTCCTACGAGCAGTACTTC
TRBV12-3/TRBV12-4	NA	NA	TRBJ1-2	CASSPSGIGYTF	TGTGCCAGCAGTCCATCAGGGATTGGCTACACCTTC
TRBV4-1	few	NA	TRBJ1-4	CASSQNQQGVNEKLFF	TGCGCCAGCAGCCAAAACCAACAGGGCGTTAATGAAAAACTGTTTTTT
TRBV6-5	NA	NA	TRBJ1-3	CASSYGAISGNTIYF	TGTGCCAGCAGTTACGGGGCAATTTCTGGAAACACCATATATTTT